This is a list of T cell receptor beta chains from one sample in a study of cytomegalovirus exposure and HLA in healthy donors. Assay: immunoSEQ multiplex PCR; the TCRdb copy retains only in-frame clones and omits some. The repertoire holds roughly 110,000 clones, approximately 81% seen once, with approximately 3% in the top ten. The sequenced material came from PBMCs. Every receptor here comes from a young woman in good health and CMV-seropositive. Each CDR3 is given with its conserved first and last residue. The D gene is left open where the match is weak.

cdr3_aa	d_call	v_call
CASTDRGRGETQYF	TRBD1	TRBV19
CASKIGDRVSYEQYF	TRBD1	TRBV2
CAAIASNRESADTQYF	NA	TRBV7-9
CASSPPRQGMSYGYTF	TRBD1	TRBV19
CASSLAGGETQYF	TRBD2	TRBV28
CASRGSRDTDTQYF	NA	TRBV23-1
CAWSTGGTYSNQPQHF	TRBD1	TRBV30
CASSRNRDLGAEAFF	NA	TRBV2
CASSPRTGPSNYGYTF	TRBD1	TRBV9
CAISLEWGFSGPSYEQYF	TRBD2	TRBV5-5
CASRLGGGEKLFF	TRBD1	TRBV6-1
CASSALDSNYGYTF	NA	TRBV19
CAISESSFSQETQYF	NA	TRBV10-3
CASRPGRGNTEAFF	NA	TRBV11-2
CAWSVAGGKPGELFF	TRBD2	TRBV30
CASSLLGGENTEAFF	NA	TRBV11-2
CASSQAYSSYEQYF	NA	TRBV4-1
CASSPVYGRASNEQFF	TRBD2	TRBV11-3
CAVAGAQREGGDEQFF	TRBD2	TRBV10-3
CASSPRGQNYGYTF	NA	TRBV2
CASSLTSGSSEQFF	TRBD2	TRBV28
CAIRGLAGGEQFF	TRBD2	TRBV10-3
CASSYARARTEAFF	NA	TRBV6-5
CASSPIAGDPYNEQFF	TRBD2	TRBV13
CASSFLGGLGGGGNTEAFF	NA	TRBV27
CASSGQGSTSTIEAFF	NA	TRBV28
CASRPLFRGRSYGYTF	TRBD1	TRBV27
CATSTERVGGNTIYF	NA	TRBV15
CASRVYGQGISQPQHF	TRBD1	TRBV19
CASSLAGGQETQYF	TRBD2	TRBV5-1
CASSLSGLSGGAGNTIYF	TRBD1	TRBV7-6
CASSLVGGSANYGYTF	NA	TRBV5-1
CASSSLAATQYF	NA	TRBV5-6
CASSLGQGAEAFF	TRBD1	TRBV7-9
CASSLTDRVEGNEQFF	TRBD1	TRBV7-8
CASSLGQSSGNTIYF	NA	TRBV5-1
CASSSDWGLAYNEQFF	TRBD2	TRBV11-2